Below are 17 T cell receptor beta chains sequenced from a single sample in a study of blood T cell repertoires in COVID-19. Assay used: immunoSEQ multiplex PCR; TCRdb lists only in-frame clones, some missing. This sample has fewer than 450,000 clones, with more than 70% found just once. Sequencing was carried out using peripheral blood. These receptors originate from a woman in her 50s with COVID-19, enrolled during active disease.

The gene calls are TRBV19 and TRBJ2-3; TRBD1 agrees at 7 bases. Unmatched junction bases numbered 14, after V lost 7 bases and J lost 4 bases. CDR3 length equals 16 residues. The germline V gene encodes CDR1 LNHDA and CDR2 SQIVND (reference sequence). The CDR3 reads CASNPRGRGGADTQYF. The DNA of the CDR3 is TGTGCCAGTAACCCCCGCGGTAGAGGGGGCGCAGATACGCAGTATTTT.

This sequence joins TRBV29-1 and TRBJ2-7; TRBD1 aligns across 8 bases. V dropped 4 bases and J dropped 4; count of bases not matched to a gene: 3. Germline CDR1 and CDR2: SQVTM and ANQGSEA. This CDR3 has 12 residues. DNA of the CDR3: TGCAGCGTTGCGCGGACAGGGTACGAGCAGTACTTC. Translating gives CSVARTGYEQYF.

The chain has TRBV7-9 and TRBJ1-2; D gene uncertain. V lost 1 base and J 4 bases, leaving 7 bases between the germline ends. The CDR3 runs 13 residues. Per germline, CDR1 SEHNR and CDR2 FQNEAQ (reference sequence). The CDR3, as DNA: TGTGCCAGCAGCTTAGAGACGGGCTATGGCTACACCTTC. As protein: CASSLETGYGYTF.

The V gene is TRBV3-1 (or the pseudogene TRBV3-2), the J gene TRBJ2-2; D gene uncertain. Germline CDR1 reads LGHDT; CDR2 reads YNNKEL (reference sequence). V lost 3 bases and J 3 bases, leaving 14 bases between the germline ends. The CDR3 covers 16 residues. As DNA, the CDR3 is TGTGCCAGCAGCCACCGACTGCACTTCGACACCGGGGAGCTGTTTTTT. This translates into CASSHRLHFDTGELFF.

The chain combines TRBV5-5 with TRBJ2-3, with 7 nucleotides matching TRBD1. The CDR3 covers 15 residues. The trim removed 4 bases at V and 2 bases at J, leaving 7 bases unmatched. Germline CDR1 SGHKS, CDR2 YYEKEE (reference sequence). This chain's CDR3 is CASSVQGVHTDTQYF. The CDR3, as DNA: TGTGCCAGCAGCGTCCAGGGGGTCCACACAGATACGCAGTATTTT.

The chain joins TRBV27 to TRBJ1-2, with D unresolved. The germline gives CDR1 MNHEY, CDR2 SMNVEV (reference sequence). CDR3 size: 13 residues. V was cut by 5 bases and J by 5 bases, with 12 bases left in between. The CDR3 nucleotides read TGTGCCAGCAGTCCAGCGGACGGATATGGCTACACCTTC. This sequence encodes CASSPADGYGYTF.

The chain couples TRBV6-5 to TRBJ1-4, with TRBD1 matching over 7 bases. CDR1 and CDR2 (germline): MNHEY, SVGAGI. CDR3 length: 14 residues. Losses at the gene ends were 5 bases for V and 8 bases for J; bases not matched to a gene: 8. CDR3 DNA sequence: TGTGCCAGCAGTCAGACAGGGTGGAAAGAAAAACTGTTTTTT. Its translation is CASSQTGWKEKLFF.

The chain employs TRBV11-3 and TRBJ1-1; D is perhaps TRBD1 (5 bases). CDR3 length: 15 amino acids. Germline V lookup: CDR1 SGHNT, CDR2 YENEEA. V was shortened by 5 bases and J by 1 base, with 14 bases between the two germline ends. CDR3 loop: CASSTGGGENTEAFF. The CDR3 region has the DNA TGTGCCAGCAGCACCGGGGGGGGAGAGAACACTGAAGCTTTCTTT.

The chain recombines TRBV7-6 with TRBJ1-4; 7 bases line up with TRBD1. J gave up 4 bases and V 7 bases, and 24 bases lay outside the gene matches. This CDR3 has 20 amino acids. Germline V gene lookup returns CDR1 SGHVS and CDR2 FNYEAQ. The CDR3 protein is CASTYSSAQGSPPHNEKLFF. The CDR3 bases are TGTGCCAGCACCTACTCTTCGGCACAGGGGTCTCCTCCACATAATGAAAAACTGTTTTTT.

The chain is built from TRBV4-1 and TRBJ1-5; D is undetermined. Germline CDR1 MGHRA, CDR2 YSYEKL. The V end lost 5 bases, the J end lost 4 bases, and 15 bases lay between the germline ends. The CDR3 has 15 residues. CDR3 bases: TGCGCCAGCAGCTCTGGATCGGGAGAAAATCAGCCCCAGCATTTT. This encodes CASSSGSGENQPQHF.

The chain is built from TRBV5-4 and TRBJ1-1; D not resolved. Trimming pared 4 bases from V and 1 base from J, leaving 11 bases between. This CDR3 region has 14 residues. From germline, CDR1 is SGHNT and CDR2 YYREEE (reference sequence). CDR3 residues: CASSPVAGNTEAFF. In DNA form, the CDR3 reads TGTGCCAGCAGCCCGGTAGCGGGGAACACTGAAGCTTTCTTT.

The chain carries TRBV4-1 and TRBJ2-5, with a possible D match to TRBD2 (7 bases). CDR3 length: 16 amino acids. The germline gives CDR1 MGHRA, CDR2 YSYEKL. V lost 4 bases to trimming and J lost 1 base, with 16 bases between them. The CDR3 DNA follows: TGCGCCAGCAGCCCCCGAGGGAGGGGGGGCCAAGAGACCCAGTACTTC. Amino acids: CASSPRGRGGQETQYF.

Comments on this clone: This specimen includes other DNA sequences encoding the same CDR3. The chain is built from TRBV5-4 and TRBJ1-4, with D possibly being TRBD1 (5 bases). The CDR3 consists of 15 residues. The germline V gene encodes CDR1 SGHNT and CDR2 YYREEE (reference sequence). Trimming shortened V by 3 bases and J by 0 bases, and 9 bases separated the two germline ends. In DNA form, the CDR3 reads TGTGCCAGCAGCTCCACAGGAGCAACTAATGAAAAACTGTTTTTT. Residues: CASSSTGATNEKLFF.

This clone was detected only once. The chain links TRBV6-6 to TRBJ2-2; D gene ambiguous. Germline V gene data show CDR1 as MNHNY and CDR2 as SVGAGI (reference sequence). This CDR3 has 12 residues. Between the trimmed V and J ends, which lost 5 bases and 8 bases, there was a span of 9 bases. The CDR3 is CASSRLGGELFF. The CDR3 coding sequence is TGTGCCAGCAGTCGCCTCGGGGGGGAGCTGTTTTTT.

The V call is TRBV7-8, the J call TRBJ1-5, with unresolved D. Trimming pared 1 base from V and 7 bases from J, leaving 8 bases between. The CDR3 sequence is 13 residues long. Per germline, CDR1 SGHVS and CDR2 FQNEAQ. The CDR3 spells CASSLGGPQPQHF. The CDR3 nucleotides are TGTGCCAGCAGCTTAGGCGGGCCCCAGCCCCAGCATTTT.

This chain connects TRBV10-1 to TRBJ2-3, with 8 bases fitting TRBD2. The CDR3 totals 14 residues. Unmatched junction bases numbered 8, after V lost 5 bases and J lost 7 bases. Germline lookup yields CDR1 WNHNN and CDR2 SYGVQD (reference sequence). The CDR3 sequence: CASSPGLGRNTQYF. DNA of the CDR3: TGCGCCAGCAGTCCGGGACTAGGCCGGAATACGCAGTATTTT.

This CDR3 is CASSRTGAGEGRAFF. CDR3 nucleotides: TGTGCCAGCAGCAGGACAGGGGCCGGGGAGGGCAGGGCTTTCTTT. This chain uses TRBV28 with TRBJ1-1, with 9 bases identical to TRBD1. Germline values: CDR1 MDHEN, CDR2 SYDVKM. CDR3 length: 15 amino acids. V trimming: 6 bases; J trimming: 11 bases; junction bases outside the gene matches: 16.